These 18 T cell receptor beta chains share one sample of origin, sequenced in a study of blood T cell repertoires in COVID-19. Produced via immunoSEQ multiplex PCR; TCRdb's table is partial and in-frame only. The sample shows fewer than 250,000 clones, about 83% of them seen only once. The sequenced sample was PBMCs or T cells enriched from blood (not recorded which). The receptors were sampled from a woman in her thirties or forties who had recovered from COVID-19.

The CDR3 DNA reads as TGTGCCAGCTCACCACCGAGTGCATACAATGAGCAGTTCTTC. Translation gives CASSPPSAYNEQFF. This chain connects TRBV18 to TRBJ2-1; D is ambiguous. Germline V gives CDR1 KGHSH, CDR2 LQKENI. The CDR3 is 14 residues long. V was pared by 0 bases and J by 4 bases, with 7 bases between.

The chain employs TRBV2 and TRBJ2-7; 13 nucleotides line up with TRBD2. The CDR3 sequence is 15 residues long. The ends lost 11 bases at V and 3 bases at J; junction bases unmatched: 10. Germline CDR1 SNHLY, CDR2 FYNNEI. As DNA, the CDR3 is TGTGCCGGGCAAACCGGGACTAGCGGGATCTACGAGCAGTACTTC. Translated: CAGQTGTSGIYEQYF.

This chain links TRBV27 with TRBJ2-1, with TRBD1 identical over 7 bases. In germline, CDR1 is MNHEY, CDR2 SMNVEV (reference sequence). The CDR3 contains 13 residues. Losses at the gene ends were 2 bases for V and 7 bases for J; bases not matched to a gene: 2. The CDR3 spells CASSLRGQNEQFF. The DNA for the CDR3 is TGTGCCAGCAGTTTAAGGGGACAGAATGAGCAGTTCTTC.

The chain employs TRBV24-1 and TRBJ2-2, with D perhaps TRBD1 (5 bases). Looked up from germline, CDR1 is KGHDR and CDR2 is SFDVKD. Trimming left V 4 bases short and J 4 bases short, with 18 bases between. This CDR3 region has 17 residues. The CDR3: CATSDPRTTDLTGELFF. The CDR3 nucleotides read TGTGCCACCAGTGACCCTCGGACGACAGACCTCACCGGGGAGCTGTTTTTT.

The genes are TRBV5-6 and TRBJ1-4, with D unclear. The CDR3 runs 14 residues. V shed 9 bases and J shed 0 bases, with 12 bases lying between them. Germline values: CDR1 SGHDT, CDR2 YYEEEE. CDR3 loop: CATGLGATNEKLFF. The CDR3 DNA is TGTGCCACCGGCCTTGGAGCAACTAATGAAAAACTGTTTTTT.

This rearrangement joins TRBV4-2 to TRBJ2-7; TRBD1 might be the D (6 bases). The CDR3 consists of 15 residues. The V end lost 4 bases, the J end lost 9 bases, and 22 bases lay between the germline ends. In germline, CDR1 is LGHNA, CDR2 YNFKEQ. CDR3: CASSRAWDTPLGQYF. In nucleotides, the CDR3 is TGTGCCAGCAGCCGCGCCTGGGACACACCTCTCGGGCAGTACTTC.

This clone showed up just a few times. The CDR3 loop reads CASSFHPGQGSVTEAFF. Here the CDR3 DNA reads TGTGCCAGCAGTTTCCACCCGGGACAGGGATCGGTGACTGAAGCTTTCTTT. The gene calls are TRBV28 and TRBJ1-1, with TRBD1 identical over 9 bases. Germline V gene sequence: CDR1 MDHEN, CDR2 SYDVKM. Germline trimming cut 3 bases from V and 5 bases from J; bases unmatched to any gene: 13. CDR3 length: 17 residues.

This chain uses TRBV28 with TRBJ2-7; TRBD2 matches 7 bases. CDR1 and CDR2 from the germline V gene are MDHEN and SYDVKM. Trimming cost V 6 bases and J 7 bases; bases outside gene matches: 6. The CDR3 is 12 amino acids. The CDR3 protein is CASSLLSGEQYV. Written as DNA, the CDR3 is TGTGCCAGCAGCCTGCTTAGCGGGGAGCAGTACGTC.

This clone was recorded once. This rearrangement joins TRBV3-1 (or the pseudogene TRBV3-2) to TRBJ2-7; TRBD1 agrees at 11 bases. The CDR3 totals 14 residues. Germline V CDR1 and CDR2: LGHDT, YNNKEL (reference sequence). V was clipped by 4 bases and J by 6 bases; unmatched bases: 5. CDR3 sequence: CASSRDRGDSEQYF. In DNA, the CDR3 is TGTGCCAGCAGCCGGGACAGGGGGGATTCCGAGCAGTACTTC.

The CDR3: CASSGSRYNEQFF. For the CDR3, the DNA is TGTGCCAGTAGCGGGAGCAGGTACAATGAGCAGTTCTTC. The chain carries TRBV19 and TRBJ2-1, with D possibly being TRBD2 (6 bases). CDR1 and CDR2 from the germline V gene are LNHDA and SQIVND (reference sequence). The CDR3 consists of 13 residues. V lost 6 bases, J lost 4 bases, and 10 bases lay in between.

As concerns this clone: An end of the junction does not agree with germline; a read error may underlie this. J is TRBJ2-1 and V is TRBV10-3, with 11 bases matching TRBD2. Germline values: CDR1 ENHRY, CDR2 SYGVKD. The CDR3 contains 14 residues. CDR3 in DNA: TGTGCCAGCAGTGGACTAGCGGGTTTCAATGAGCAGTTCTTC. It yields the protein CASSGLAGFNEQFF.

The gene calls are TRBV6-1 and TRBJ1-6; possibly TRBD1 for D (5 bases). CDR3 length: 13 amino acids. Germline CDR1 and CDR2: MNHNS and SASEGT. Trimming removed 7 bases at V and 10 bases at J, with 14 bases between. CDR3 bases: TGTGCCAGCACCGGGCGGGGGTTGTCACCCCTCCACTTT. Amino acids: CASTGRGLSPLHF.

This clone appeared once. The chain has TRBV12-3 or TRBV12-4 and TRBJ2-3, with a possible D match to TRBD2 (6 bases). The CDR3 runs to 13 residues. V gave up 8 bases and J gave up 4 bases, with 13 bases separating them. The CDR3 loop is CASGGYSADTQYF. For the CDR3, the DNA is TGTGCCAGCGGGGGGTACAGCGCAGATACGCAGTATTTT.

This clone was observed once. The chain employs TRBV7-9 and TRBJ1-1; D not certain. This CDR3 spans 12 amino acids. V lost 5 bases to trimming and J lost 2 bases, with 6 bases between them. The germline V gene has CDR1 SEHNR and CDR2 FQNEAQ (reference sequence). CDR3 coding DNA: TGTGCCAGCAGCCAAATTAACACTGAAGCTTTCTTT. This codes for CASSQINTEAFF.

The chain carries TRBV5-6 and TRBJ1-2; 9 nucleotides match TRBD1. This CDR3 spans 15 amino acids. Trimming cost V 3 bases and J 4 bases; bases outside gene matches: 7. Per germline, CDR1 SGHDT and CDR2 YYEEEE. Here the CDR3 DNA reads TGTGCCAGCAGCTCACTCCGGGACAGGGCCTATGGCTACACCTTC. Protein sequence: CASSSLRDRAYGYTF.

This clone has more than one count but fewer than ten. One end of the junction varies from germline; a read error may be responsible. The chain joins TRBV6-2 or TRBV6-3 to TRBJ2-6; 10 positions match TRBD2. The CDR3 totals 16 residues. CDR1 is MNHEY, CDR2 SVGEGT, per germline. As DNA, the CDR3 is TGTGCCAGCAGTATAGCGGGGGGCTCTGGTGCCAACGTCCTGACTTTC. Protein product: CASSIAGGSGANVLTF.

V gene TRBV3-1 (or the pseudogene TRBV3-2) combines with J gene TRBJ1-4; no clear D gene. This CDR3 region has 14 residues. Trimming shortened V by 3 bases and J by 4 bases, and 9 bases separated the two germline ends. Germline lookup yields CDR1 LGHDT and CDR2 YNNKEL (reference sequence). CDR3: CASSHVTNNEKLFF. The DNA of the CDR3 is TGTGCCAGCAGCCATGTGACAAATAATGAAAAACTGTTTTTT.

The V and J genes are TRBV19 and TRBJ1-5; 7 nucleotides align to TRBD1. The CDR3 contains 13 residues. V lost 9 bases to trimming and J lost 4 bases; unmatched junction nucleotides: 6. Per the germline V gene, CDR1 is LNHDA and CDR2 is SQIVND (reference sequence). The CDR3 spells CASSRGRNQPQHF. DNA of the CDR3: TGTGCCAGCTCCAGGGGGAGGAATCAGCCCCAGCATTTT.